This T cell receptor beta chain derives from a study of metastatic and nonmetastatic thyroid tumors. Ten or more counts support this clone. An end of the junction differs from the germline gene, which may be a read error. Germline CDR1 and CDR2: SGHRS and YFSETQ. This CDR3 region has 14 residues. From the PCR reads, TCRdb re-called clones with MiXCR. Altogether 15,000 to 20,000 clones are present, around a sixth being singletons, with the ten largest covering around 16%. There were no patients who had received any treatment before thyroid surgery. The TCR was taken from a female donor with papillary thyroid cancer or a benign thyroid nodule (not recorded which). Some clones in this sample may be carry-over from other donors' samples. The material sequenced was blood. The rearrangement links TRBV5-1 to TRBJ2-1, with a tentative D call TRBD2 (6 bases). The CDR3 reads CASGLEGRADEQFF. The CDR3 nucleotides are TGCGCCAGCGGCTTGGAGGGCAGGGCTGATGAGCAGTTCTTC.